This passage covers 21 T cell receptor beta chains from one sample sequenced in a study of cytomegalovirus exposure and HLA in healthy donors. This PCR relied on a set of 60 Vbeta primers and 13 Jbeta primers. The method was immunoSEQ multiplex PCR; TCRdb's version includes in-frame clones alone and lacks a portion of them. The data hold 150,000 to 180,000 clones, with 74% observed a single time. Source material: PBMCs. The receptor set was obtained from a man aged 25 to 40 in good health and CMV-seronegative.

The V gene is TRBV28, the J gene TRBJ2-7; D perhaps matches TRBD1 (7 bases). Per germline, CDR1 MDHEN and CDR2 SYDVKM. V was pared by 5 bases and J by 6 bases, with 17 bases between. The CDR3 runs 14 residues. The CDR3 DNA follows: TGTGCCAGCAGTGAAGGTGGACAGGAGGGCGAGCAGTACTTC. It codes for CASSEGGQEGEQYF.

This chain links TRBV5-6 with TRBJ1-2, with TRBD1 as a possible D gene (6 bases). Germline V gene data show CDR1 as SGHDT and CDR2 as YYEEEE. Trimming took 2 bases from V and 0 from J, leaving 11 bases between them. The CDR3 totals 15 residues. The CDR3 nucleotides are TGTGCCAGCAGCTTACAGGGCTTTCCTAACTATGGCTACACCTTC. It encodes CASSLQGFPNYGYTF.

This clone was detected once. The chain is built from TRBV4-3 and TRBJ2-6; no definite D call. This CDR3 is built from 16 residues. The V end was cut by 0 bases, the J end by 0 bases, with 6 bases between. The germline gives CDR1 LGHNA, CDR2 YSLEER. This chain's CDR3 is CASSQDESSGANVLTF. CDR3 coding DNA: TGCGCCAGCAGCCAAGATGAGTCCTCTGGGGCCAACGTCCTGACTTTC.

For this clone: Its ends do not fully match the called genes, so a read error is possible. This chain's CDR3 is CSANLMEARVF. The DNA for the CDR3 is TGCAGTGCTAACCTCATGGAGGCGCGGGTTTTT. The V gene is TRBV20-1, the J gene TRBJ1-4; no reliable D call. The CDR3 totals 11 residues. CDR1 and CDR2 from the germline V gene are DFQATT and SNEGSKA (reference sequence).

As DNA, the CDR3 is TGTGCCAGCTCACCGGGACAGAGCAATCAGCCCCAGCATTTT. It encodes CASSPGQSNQPQHF. The gene calls are TRBV18 and TRBJ1-5; 7 positions agree with TRBD1. Germline-derived CDR1 and CDR2 are KGHSH and LQKENI. This CDR3 has 14 amino acids. V gave up 3 bases and J gave up 1 base; unmatched junction bases: 0.

This clone showed up just once. The chain combines TRBV27 with TRBJ2-7; 7 bases are a match to TRBD1. Losses at the gene ends were 2 bases for V and 2 bases for J; bases not matched to a gene: 6. This CDR3 has 15 residues. Per germline, CDR1 MNHEY and CDR2 SMNVEV (reference sequence). The DNA for the CDR3 is TGTGCCAGCAGTTTAGAGGGGGCAGGGCCCTACGAGCAGTACTTC. Residues: CASSLEGAGPYEQYF.

The gene calls are TRBV7-2 and TRBJ2-3; 10 bases align to TRBD2. Germline V CDR1 and CDR2: SGHTA, FQGNSA. Germline trimming cut 5 bases from V and 5 bases from J; bases unmatched to any gene: 7. The CDR3 is 15 residues long. The CDR3: CASSISGGSIDTQYF. CDR3 sequence (DNA): TGTGCCAGCAGCATTAGCGGGGGGTCGATAGATACGCAGTATTTT.

The J gene is TRBJ2-6, the V gene TRBV5-1; 9 bases line up with TRBD2. V trimming: 7 bases; J trimming: 3 bases; junction bases outside the gene matches: 17. This CDR3 has 19 amino acids. Germline loops: CDR1 SGHRS, CDR2 YFSETQ. The CDR3 DNA reads TGCGCCAGCCAACCTCTGCCCGGCGGGGGGGCCGGTGGGGCCAACGTCCTGACTTTC. Translating gives CASQPLPGGGAGGANVLTF.

The chain links TRBV5-4 to TRBJ1-1; D ambiguous. Trimming cost V 0 bases and J 2 bases, with 8 bases left between them. In germline, CDR1 is SGHNT, CDR2 YYREEE (reference sequence). This CDR3 spans 14 amino acids. CDR3 sequence reads: CASSLAPENTEAFF. CDR3 sequence (DNA): TGTGCCAGCAGCTTGGCACCAGAAAACACTGAAGCTTTCTTT.

The chain recombines TRBV7-2 with TRBJ2-1; D is undetermined. Germline CDR1 reads SGHTA; CDR2 reads FQGNSA. This CDR3 is 15 amino acids long. Trimming pared 5 bases from V and 5 bases from J, leaving 16 bases between. The CDR3 loop reads CASSPGGSRNNEQFF. Here the CDR3 DNA reads TGTGCCAGCAGCCCGGGTGGGTCGAGGAACAATGAGCAGTTCTTC.

This chain joins TRBV9 and TRBJ2-1, with D possibly TRBD2 on 6 matching bases. The CDR3 has 15 amino acids. V was clipped by 4 bases and J by 3 bases, with 14 bases between them. Germline CDR1 reads SGDLS; CDR2 reads YYNGEE. In DNA, the CDR3 is TGTGCCAGCAGCTCACAACCGGGACTCTACAATGAGCAGTTCTTC. Translation gives CASSSQPGLYNEQFF.

CDR3 protein: CASSQVGQAYEQYF. CDR3 DNA sequence: TGTGCCAGCAGTCAAGTGGGGCAAGCCTACGAGCAGTACTTC. V is TRBV7-9 and J is TRBJ2-7; D may be TRBD1 (5 bases). The CDR3 is 14 residues long. Trimming pared 6 bases from V and 2 bases from J, leaving 14 bases between. In germline, CDR1 is SEHNR, CDR2 FQNEAQ (reference sequence).

The chain employs TRBV7-9 and TRBJ2-1; no clear D gene. V was shortened by 6 bases and J by 5 bases, with 5 bases between the two germline ends. The CDR3 totals 11 residues. Germline assignment: CDR1 SEHNR and CDR2 FQNEAQ (reference sequence). The CDR3, as DNA: TGTGCCAGCAGTTATAACAATGAGCAGTTCTTC. Translating gives CASSYNNEQFF.

This sequence joins TRBV18 and TRBJ1-5, with 7 bases matching TRBD1. The CDR3 runs to 14 residues. The germline CDR1 and CDR2 sequences are KGHSH and LQKENI. V shed 5 bases and J 3 bases; nucleotides not matched to a gene: 4. In DNA form, the CDR3 reads TGTGCCAGCTCAGGACAGGAATACAATCAGCCCCAGCATTTT. Protein: CASSGQEYNQPQHF.

About this clone: One junction end disagrees with the germline gene, perhaps due to a read error. The J gene is TRBJ2-1, the V gene TRBV4-3; TRBD2 matches at 8 bases. The germline V gene encodes CDR1 LGHNA and CDR2 YSLEER. CDR3 length equals 13 residues. CDR3 DNA sequence: TGCGCCAGCAGCCAAGATGGGACTAGTAAGAGACTCTTC. It yields the protein CASSQDGTSKRLF.

The chain has TRBV5-4 and TRBJ1-1; TRBD1 is a possible D gene (6 bases). CDR1 is SGHNT and CDR2 is YYREEE in the germline V gene (reference sequence). V gave up 5 bases and J gave up 1 base, with 12 bases separating them. The CDR3 has 14 residues. The CDR3 sequence: CASSRGGENTEAFF. The CDR3 nucleotides read TGTGCCAGCAGTCGAGGGGGGGAGAACACTGAAGCTTTCTTT.

Here the CDR3 reads CASSEARGGGYTF. The CDR3 nucleotides are TGTGCCAGCAGTGAAGCGCGAGGTGGCGGCTACACCTTC. The chain couples TRBV6-1 to TRBJ1-2; D uncertain. CDR1 is MNHNS, CDR2 SASEGT, per germline. V dropped 0 bases and J dropped 8 bases, with 10 bases sitting between them. The CDR3 extends over 13 amino acids.

This chain links TRBV7-9 with TRBJ1-4; the D gene is possibly TRBD1 (6 bases). This CDR3 comprises 14 residues. Trimming took off 6 bases at V and 5 bases at J, with 13 bases between the two ends. Germline CDR1 reads SEHNR; CDR2 reads FQNEAQ (reference sequence). The CDR3 bases are TGTGCCAGCAGTCCCAGGGGTTCAAATGAAAAACTGTTTTTT. This sequence encodes CASSPRGSNEKLFF.

The J gene is TRBJ2-3, the V gene TRBV5-1; 14 bases match TRBD2. Germline V CDR1 and CDR2: SGHRS, YFSETQ. The CDR3 length is 16 residues. V lost 4 bases and J lost 6; bases outside the gene matches: 7. In nucleotides, the CDR3 is TGCGCCAGCAGCCCGGGACTAGCGGGGGCCGGGGATACGCAGTATTTT. Translating gives CASSPGLAGAGDTQYF.

This clone has a handful of counts. This chain links TRBV30 with TRBJ1-5; D is ambiguous. Germline loops: CDR1 GTSNPN, CDR2 SVGIG (reference sequence). The CDR3 contains 13 residues. The V end was cut by 1 base, the J end by 0 bases, with 4 bases between. The CDR3 DNA sequence: TGTGCCTGGAGTGGGAGTAGCAATCAGCCCCAGCATTTT. It codes for CAWSGSSNQPQHF.

This clone was counted between two and nine times. V and J are TRBV5-1 and TRBJ1-2; unclear D gene. This CDR3 comprises 12 residues. V was shortened by 0 bases and J by 7 bases, with 7 bases between the two germline ends. Germline lookup yields CDR1 SGHRS and CDR2 YFSETQ. The CDR3 bases are TGCGCCAGCAGCTTGGACTACGGTGGCTACACCTTC. Protein product: CASSLDYGGYTF.